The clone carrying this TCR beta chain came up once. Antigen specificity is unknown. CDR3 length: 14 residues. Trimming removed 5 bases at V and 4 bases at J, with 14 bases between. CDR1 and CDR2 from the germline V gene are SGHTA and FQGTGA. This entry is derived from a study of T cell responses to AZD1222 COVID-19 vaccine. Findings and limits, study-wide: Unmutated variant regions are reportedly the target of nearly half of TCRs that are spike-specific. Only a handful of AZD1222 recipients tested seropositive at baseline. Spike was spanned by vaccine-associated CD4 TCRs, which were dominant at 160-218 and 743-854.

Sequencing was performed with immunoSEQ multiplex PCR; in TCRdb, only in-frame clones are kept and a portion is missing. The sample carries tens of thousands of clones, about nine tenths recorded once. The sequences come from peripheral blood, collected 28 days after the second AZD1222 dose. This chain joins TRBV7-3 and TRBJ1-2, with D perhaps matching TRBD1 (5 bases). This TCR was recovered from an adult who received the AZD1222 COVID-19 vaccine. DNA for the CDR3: TGTGCCAGCAGCCGACCCGGGGCCCTCTATGGCTACACCTTC. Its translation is CASSRPGALYGYTF. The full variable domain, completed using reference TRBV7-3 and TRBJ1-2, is GAGVSQTPSNKVTEKGKYVELRCDPISGHTALYWYRQSLGQGPEFLIYFQGTGAADDSGLPNDRFFAVRPEGSVSTLKIQRTERGDSAVYLCASSRPGALYGYTFGSGTRLTVV.